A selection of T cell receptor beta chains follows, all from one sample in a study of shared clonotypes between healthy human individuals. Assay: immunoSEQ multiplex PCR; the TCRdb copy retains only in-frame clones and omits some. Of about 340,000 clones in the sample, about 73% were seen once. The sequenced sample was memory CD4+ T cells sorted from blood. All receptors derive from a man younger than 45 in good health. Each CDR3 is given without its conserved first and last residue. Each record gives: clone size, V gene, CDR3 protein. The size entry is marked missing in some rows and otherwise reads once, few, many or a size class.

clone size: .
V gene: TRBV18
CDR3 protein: ASSNNAADTQY

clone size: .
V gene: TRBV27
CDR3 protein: ASRSNSGAGLTEAF

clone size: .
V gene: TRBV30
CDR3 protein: AWSSQELNSNQPQH

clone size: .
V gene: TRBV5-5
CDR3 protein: ASSLRPGGAGELF

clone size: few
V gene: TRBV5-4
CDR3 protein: ASRASGRVANTGELF

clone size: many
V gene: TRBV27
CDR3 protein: ASSLIGGRTTSPYEQY

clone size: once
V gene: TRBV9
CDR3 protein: ASSPRRGRVAGDHANTGELF

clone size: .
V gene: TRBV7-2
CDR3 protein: ASSLGTALYTQY

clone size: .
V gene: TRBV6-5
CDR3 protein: ASSYSQATYNSPLH

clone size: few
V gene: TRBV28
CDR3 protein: ASSIYTGATNEKLF

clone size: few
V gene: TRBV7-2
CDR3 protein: ASSLNLASEQY

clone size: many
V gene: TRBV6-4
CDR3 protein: ASSPGGTYNEQF

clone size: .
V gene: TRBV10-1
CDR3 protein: ASSEGAETQY

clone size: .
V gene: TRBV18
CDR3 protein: ASSPIRGSNTGELF

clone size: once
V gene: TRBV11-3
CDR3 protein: ASSFSGQANTGELF

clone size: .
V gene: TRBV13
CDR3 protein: ASSLGWSVEETQY

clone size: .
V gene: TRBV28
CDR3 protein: ASQKGGHEDEQY

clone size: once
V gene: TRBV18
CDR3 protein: ASSLSSEAYEQY

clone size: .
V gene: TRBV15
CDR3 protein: ATSQGARNYGYT

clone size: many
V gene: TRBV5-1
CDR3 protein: ASSSTSGRSGELF

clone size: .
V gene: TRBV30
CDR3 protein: AWSVNRAGNSPLH

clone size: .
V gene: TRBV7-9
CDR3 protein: ASSLAGGHQPQH

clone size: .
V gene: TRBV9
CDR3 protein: ASSARASGAYEQY

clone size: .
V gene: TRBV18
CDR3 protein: ASSPRGTGGEKLF

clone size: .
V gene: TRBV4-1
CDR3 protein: ASSQRGGRETQY

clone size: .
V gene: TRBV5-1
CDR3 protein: ASRGAGGPNTGELF

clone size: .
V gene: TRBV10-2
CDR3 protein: ASTGTGRETQY

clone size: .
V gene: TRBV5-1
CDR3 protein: ASSGVNTGELF

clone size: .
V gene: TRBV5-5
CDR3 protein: ASSSTPGLAGQETQY

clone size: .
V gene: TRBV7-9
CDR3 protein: ASSFYVTGFSDEQY

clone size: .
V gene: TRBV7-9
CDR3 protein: ASTPASRPYEQY

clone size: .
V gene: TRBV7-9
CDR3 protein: ASSLGGDLTYEQY

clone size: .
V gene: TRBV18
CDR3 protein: ASSLTGTGGEETQY

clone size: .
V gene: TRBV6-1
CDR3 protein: ASSEQGTTYQPQH

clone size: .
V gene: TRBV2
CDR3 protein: ASSGGTSYNEQF

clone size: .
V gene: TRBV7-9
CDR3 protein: ASSLGSDRTTAYEQY

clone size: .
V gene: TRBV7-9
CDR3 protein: ASSLASGTGELF

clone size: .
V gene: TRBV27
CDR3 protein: ASSPGPIRQGGWQPQH

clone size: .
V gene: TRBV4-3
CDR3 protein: ASSQEHSFNQPQH

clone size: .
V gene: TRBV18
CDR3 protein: ASSPLQGGFTDTQY

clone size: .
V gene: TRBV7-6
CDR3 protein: ASSPPQGARGANVLT

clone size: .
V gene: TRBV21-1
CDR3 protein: ASTPEGNEKLF

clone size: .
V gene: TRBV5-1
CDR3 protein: ASSLWDSGANVLT

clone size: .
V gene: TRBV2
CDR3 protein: ASSDGVTVYGYT

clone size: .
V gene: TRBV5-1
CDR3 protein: ASSSGLADTDTQY

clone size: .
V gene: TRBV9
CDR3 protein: ASSVDFQGGDTQY

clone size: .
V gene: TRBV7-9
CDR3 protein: ASSPGGIGNTIY

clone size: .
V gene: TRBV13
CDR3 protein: ASSLRRLTSTDTQY

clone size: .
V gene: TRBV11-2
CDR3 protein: ASRTSGRAKTGELF

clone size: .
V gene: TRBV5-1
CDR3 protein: ASSLREKGQWENTGELF

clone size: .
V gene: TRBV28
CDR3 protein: ASSRRATANYGYT

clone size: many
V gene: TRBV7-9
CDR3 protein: ASSQSSGNTIY

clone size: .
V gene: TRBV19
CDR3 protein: ASSIRQGAFGVAF

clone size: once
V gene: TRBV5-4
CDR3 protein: ASSLGGGASYEQY

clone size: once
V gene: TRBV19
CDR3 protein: ASSFGTKQTDTQY